This T cell receptor beta chain was captured by sequencing in a study of blood T cell repertoires in COVID-19. Study-level information: The origin of the acute and convalescent COVID-19 samples was the United States, Italy and Spain. The cDNA or gDNA used as material had been derived from T cells, B-cell-depleted T cells, or PBMCs.

This CDR3 region has 15 residues. V was shortened by 2 bases and J by 3 bases, with 12 bases between the two germline ends. Germline-derived CDR1 and CDR2 are SGHKS and YYEKEE (reference sequence). Sequenced by immunoSEQ multiplex PCR; TCRdb stores in-frame clones only, minus some. The data contain approximately 200,000 clones, around 95% of them singletons. This receptor was identified in a man aged 25 to 40 with COVID-19, enrolled during active disease. The rearrangement links TRBV5-5 to TRBJ1-3; D is uncertain. The sample consisted of peripheral blood. CDR3 loop: CASSFEGTVGNTIYF. CDR3 bases: TGTGCCAGCAGCTTCGAGGGAACAGTTGGAAACACCATATATTTT.